A selection of T cell receptor beta chains follows, all from one sample in a study of quantifying T cell responses using KT2 cells. TCRdb fed the UMI-ligation and nested PCR reads into MiXCR, producing one record per CDR3 protein. This sample carries over 35,000 distinct CDR3 sequences, about 18% of them seen once, and the ten largest clones take around two fifths. Material for sequencing was PBMCs spiked with cells of the T cell clone KT2. The source of these receptors is a human donor. CDR3s include the opening cysteine and the closing phenylalanine or tryptophan. The order of the fields is clone size, D gene, J gene, V gene, CDR3 protein, CDR3 DNA. D genes are given only for firm matches. Part of the rows lack a size; the others show once, few, many or a class for expanded clones.

abundance: medium-sized
d_gene: -
j_gene: TRBJ1-5
v_gene: TRBV2
CDR3aa: CASRPITDANQPQHF
CDR3nt: TGTGCCAGCCGGCCGATTACAGACGCCAATCAGCCCCAGCATTTT

abundance: -
d_gene: -
j_gene: TRBJ1-2
v_gene: TRBV4-1
CDR3aa: CASSQGGGGYGYTF
CDR3nt: TGCGCCAGCAGCCAAGGCGGGGGAGGGTATGGCTACACCTTC

abundance: -
d_gene: -
j_gene: TRBJ1-2
v_gene: TRBV12-3/TRBV12-4
CDR3aa: CASSGTLLGVDGYTF
CDR3nt: TGTGCCAGCAGTGGGACACTACTCGGGGTAGATGGCTACACCTTC

abundance: few
d_gene: TRBD1
j_gene: TRBJ2-5
v_gene: TRBV7-2
CDR3aa: CASSSTGIETQYF
CDR3nt: TGTGCCAGCAGCTCGACAGGGATAGAGACCCAGTACTTC

abundance: -
d_gene: -
j_gene: TRBJ1-6
v_gene: TRBV7-2
CDR3aa: CASNTFGPSGSPLHF
CDR3nt: TGTGCCAGCAATACGTTCGGACCCTCAGGTTCACCCCTCCACTTT

abundance: -
d_gene: TRBD1
j_gene: TRBJ2-5
v_gene: TRBV19
CDR3aa: CASNLGAGGETQYF
CDR3nt: TGTGCCAGTAACCTCGGAGCAGGGGGAGAGACCCAGTACTTC

abundance: -
d_gene: -
j_gene: TRBJ2-7
v_gene: TRBV4-2
CDR3aa: CASSALTQDVGMPTYEQYF
CDR3nt: TGTGCCAGCAGCGCTTTGACCCAAGATGTAGGGATGCCAACCTACGAGCAGTACTTC

abundance: -
d_gene: TRBD2
j_gene: TRBJ2-7
v_gene: TRBV11-2
CDR3aa: CASRPGLGSYEQYF
CDR3nt: TGTGCCAGCAGACCCGGACTAGGCTCCTACGAGCAGTACTTC

abundance: -
d_gene: TRBD2
j_gene: TRBJ2-5
v_gene: TRBV25-1
CDR3aa: CASSEYLGGLAEPETQYF
CDR3nt: TGTGCCAGCAGTGAATATCTGGGCGGACTAGCGGAACCAGAGACCCAGTACTTC

abundance: many
d_gene: -
j_gene: TRBJ2-6
v_gene: TRBV11-1
CDR3aa: CASSEAGANVLTF
CDR3nt: TGTGCCAGCAGCGAAGCTGGGGCCAACGTCCTGACTTTC

abundance: -
d_gene: -
j_gene: TRBJ1-5
v_gene: TRBV20-1
CDR3aa: CSARRGPGEDRNQPQHF
CDR3nt: TGCAGTGCTAGACGGGGCCCAGGGGAAGATCGCAATCAGCCCCAGCATTTT

abundance: -
d_gene: -
j_gene: TRBJ1-1
v_gene: TRBV28
CDR3aa: CASSFGGSGGEEAFF
CDR3nt: TGTGCCAGCAGTTTCGGGGGTTCGGGGGGCGAGGAAGCTTTCTTT

abundance: few
d_gene: TRBD1
j_gene: TRBJ2-6
v_gene: TRBV19
CDR3aa: CASSIPLTGPGANVLTF
CDR3nt: TGTGCCAGTAGTATCCCTTTGACAGGGCCCGGGGCCAACGTCCTGACTTTC

abundance: few
d_gene: -
j_gene: TRBJ2-7
v_gene: TRBV6-6
CDR3aa: CASTYDAGHSYEQYF
CDR3nt: TGTGCCAGCACCTACGACGCGGGACACTCTTACGAGCAGTACTTC

abundance: -
d_gene: -
j_gene: TRBJ1-1
v_gene: TRBV21-1
CDR3aa: CASSKSGQGSSTEAFF
CDR3nt: TGTGCCAGCAGCAAATCGGGACAGGGAAGTAGCACTGAAGCTTTCTTT

abundance: -
d_gene: -
j_gene: TRBJ1-4
v_gene: TRBV5-1
CDR3aa: CASSFRGRGVEEKLFF
CDR3nt: TGCGCCAGCAGCTTTCGCGGACGGGGGGTTGAGGAAAAACTGTTTTTT

abundance: few
d_gene: -
j_gene: TRBJ2-6
v_gene: TRBV20-1
CDR3aa: CSARSGANVLTF
CDR3nt: TGCAGTGCTAGATCCGGGGCCAACGTCCTGACTTTC

abundance: many
d_gene: -
j_gene: TRBJ2-3
v_gene: TRBV28
CDR3aa: CASHSSTDTQYF
CDR3nt: TGTGCCAGCCATTCTAGCACAGATACGCAGTATTTT

abundance: few
d_gene: -
j_gene: TRBJ2-3
v_gene: TRBV11-2
CDR3aa: CASSYRTVGGSDTQYF
CDR3nt: TGTGCCAGCAGCTACCGGACAGTTGGTGGTTCAGATACGCAGTATTTT

abundance: -
d_gene: -
j_gene: TRBJ1-6
v_gene: TRBV20-1
CDR3aa: CSAPSTGLNSPLHF
CDR3nt: TGCAGTGCTCCTTCCACAGGGCTAAATTCACCCCTCCACTTT

abundance: once
d_gene: TRBD1
j_gene: TRBJ1-2
v_gene: TRBV2
CDR3aa: CASSPNRGNYGYTF
CDR3nt: TGTGCCAGCAGTCCAAACAGGGGCAACTATGGCTACACCTTC

abundance: -
d_gene: -
j_gene: TRBJ2-1
v_gene: TRBV4-1
CDR3aa: CASSQGRFSYNEQFF
CDR3nt: TGCGCCAGCAGCCAGGGACGGTTCTCCTACAATGAGCAGTTCTTC

abundance: many
d_gene: -
j_gene: TRBJ2-1
v_gene: TRBV24-1
CDR3aa: CAPSKRAGDRYNEQFF
CDR3nt: TGTGCCCCCAGTAAGAGGGCCGGCGATAGGTACAATGAGCAGTTCTTC

abundance: -
d_gene: -
j_gene: TRBJ2-1
v_gene: TRBV11-2
CDR3aa: CASSFFSYNEQFF
CDR3nt: TGTGCCAGCAGCTTTTTCTCCTACAATGAGCAGTTCTTC

abundance: many
d_gene: TRBD1
j_gene: TRBJ2-5
v_gene: TRBV12-5
CDR3aa: CASGRDRGQETQYF
CDR3nt: TGTGCTAGTGGTAGGGACAGGGGCCAAGAGACCCAGTACTTC

abundance: -
d_gene: TRBD1
j_gene: TRBJ2-3
v_gene: TRBV6-6
CDR3aa: CASEGTESTDTQYF
CDR3nt: TGTGCCAGCGAGGGGACAGAAAGCACAGATACGCAGTATTTT

abundance: -
d_gene: TRBD1
j_gene: TRBJ1-1
v_gene: TRBV2
CDR3aa: CASSSRTTGESTEVFF
CDR3nt: TGTGCCAGCAGTTCTAGGACGACAGGGGAATCCACTGAAGTTTTCTTT

abundance: many
d_gene: -
j_gene: TRBJ2-3
v_gene: TRBV9
CDR3aa: CASSVGQVLTDTQYF
CDR3nt: TGTGCCAGCAGCGTAGGACAGGTCCTCACAGATACGCAGTATTTT

abundance: -
d_gene: -
j_gene: TRBJ2-3
v_gene: TRBV4-3
CDR3aa: CASSQDLRGSFDTQYF
CDR3nt: TGCGCCAGCAGCCAAGATTTGAGGGGCTCCTTTGATACGCAGTATTTT

abundance: -
d_gene: -
j_gene: TRBJ2-5
v_gene: TRBV6-1
CDR3aa: CASSESGRQETQYF
CDR3nt: TGTGCCAGCAGTGAGTCGGGGAGGCAAGAGACCCAGTACTTC

abundance: -
d_gene: -
j_gene: TRBJ1-3
v_gene: TRBV2
CDR3aa: CASSAQGRNTIYF
CDR3nt: TGTGCCAGCAGTGCCCAGGGGAGAAACACCATATATTTT

abundance: -
d_gene: -
j_gene: TRBJ1-1
v_gene: TRBV11-3
CDR3aa: CASSLAPAEAFF
CDR3nt: TGTGCCAGCAGCTTAGCCCCAGCTGAAGCTTTCTTT

abundance: -
d_gene: TRBD1
j_gene: TRBJ1-2
v_gene: TRBV20-1
CDR3aa: CSAREGQGGGYTF
CDR3nt: TGCAGTGCTAGAGAAGGACAGGGTGGTGGCTACACCTTC

abundance: few
d_gene: TRBD1
j_gene: TRBJ2-1
v_gene: TRBV11-2
CDR3aa: CASSEGGATRSSYNEQFF
CDR3nt: TGTGCCAGCAGCGAAGGGGGCGCCACTCGGAGCTCCTACAATGAGCAGTTCTTC

abundance: -
d_gene: -
j_gene: TRBJ2-3
v_gene: TRBV7-2
CDR3aa: CASSLYTDTQYF
CDR3nt: TGTGCCAGCAGCTTGTACACAGATACGCAGTATTTT

abundance: -
d_gene: TRBD2
j_gene: TRBJ2-3
v_gene: TRBV7-6
CDR3aa: CASSLARSGGGDTQYF
CDR3nt: TGTGCCAGCAGCTTAGCCCGCTCGGGGGGTGGGGATACGCAGTATTTT

abundance: -
d_gene: -
j_gene: TRBJ2-1
v_gene: TRBV3-1
CDR3aa: CASAYGGTNEQFF
CDR3nt: TGTGCCAGCGCCTACGGGGGCACAAATGAGCAGTTCTTC

abundance: few
d_gene: TRBD1
j_gene: TRBJ2-5
v_gene: TRBV7-6
CDR3aa: CFRGQAQETQYF
CDR3nt: TGTTTCCGGGGACAGGCCCAAGAGACCCAGTACTTC

abundance: many
d_gene: TRBD1
j_gene: TRBJ2-4
v_gene: TRBV12-3/TRBV12-4
CDR3aa: CASSLRQGAHVDLRPIQYF
CDR3nt: TGTGCCAGCAGTTTAAGACAGGGGGCGCACGTCGACTTGCGGCCCATTCAGTACTTC

abundance: -
d_gene: -
j_gene: TRBJ2-3
v_gene: TRBV7-6
CDR3aa: CASSLEGGVTDTQYF
CDR3nt: TGTGCCAGCAGCTTAGAGGGGGGCGTCACAGATACGCAGTATTTT

abundance: few
d_gene: -
j_gene: TRBJ2-5
v_gene: TRBV29-1
CDR3aa: CSVFGTAGETQYF
CDR3nt: TGCAGCGTGTTCGGGACGGCAGGAGAGACCCAGTACTTC

abundance: -
d_gene: -
j_gene: TRBJ2-3
v_gene: TRBV9
CDR3aa: CASSVKGGADTQYF
CDR3nt: TGTGCCAGCAGCGTTAAGGGCGGGGCAGATACGCAGTATTTT

abundance: few
d_gene: -
j_gene: TRBJ2-7
v_gene: TRBV6-2/TRBV6-3
CDR3aa: CASSLLWGYEQYF
CDR3nt: TGTGCCAGCTCGTTATTGTGGGGCTACGAGCAGTACTTC

abundance: few
d_gene: -
j_gene: TRBJ2-5
v_gene: TRBV20-1
CDR3aa: CSARVGVGETQYF
CDR3nt: TGCAGTGCTAGGGTCGGGGTGGGAGAGACCCAGTACTTC

abundance: -
d_gene: -
j_gene: TRBJ2-3
v_gene: TRBV5-1
CDR3aa: CASSLWDSTDTQYF
CDR3nt: TGCGCCAGCAGCTTGTGGGACAGCACAGATACGCAGTATTTT

abundance: -
d_gene: -
j_gene: TRBJ2-1
v_gene: TRBV4-3
CDR3aa: CASSQDQATYYNEQFF
CDR3nt: TGCGCCAGCAGCCAAGATCAGGCAACGTACTACAATGAGCAGTTCTTC

abundance: -
d_gene: TRBD2
j_gene: TRBJ2-7
v_gene: TRBV6-2/TRBV6-3
CDR3aa: CASSYSSLAGGYEQYF
CDR3nt: TGTGCCAGCAGTTACTCGAGTCTAGCGGGAGGGTACGAGCAGTACTTC

abundance: many
d_gene: -
j_gene: TRBJ2-1
v_gene: TRBV4-3
CDR3aa: CASSQEFGGPNEQFF
CDR3nt: TGCGCCAGCAGCCAAGAATTCGGGGGGCCCAATGAGCAGTTCTTC

abundance: once
d_gene: -
j_gene: TRBJ1-2
v_gene: TRBV5-4
CDR3aa: CASSFDEDGYTF
CDR3nt: TGTGCCAGCAGTTTTGACGAGGATGGCTACACCTTC

abundance: many
d_gene: -
j_gene: TRBJ2-7
v_gene: TRBV12-3/TRBV12-4
CDR3aa: CASTPGRGDEQYF
CDR3nt: TGTGCCAGCACCCCCGGTCGGGGCGACGAGCAGTACTTC

abundance: many
d_gene: TRBD2
j_gene: TRBJ2-7
v_gene: TRBV4-1
CDR3aa: CASSQGRASGAYEQYF
CDR3nt: TGCGCCAGCAGCCAAGGGCGTGCTAGCGGTGCCTACGAGCAGTACTTC

abundance: few
d_gene: -
j_gene: TRBJ1-1
v_gene: TRBV6-6
CDR3aa: CASSSEPGFTEAFF
CDR3nt: TGTGCCAGCAGTTCCGAACCCGGTTTCACTGAAGCTTTCTTT